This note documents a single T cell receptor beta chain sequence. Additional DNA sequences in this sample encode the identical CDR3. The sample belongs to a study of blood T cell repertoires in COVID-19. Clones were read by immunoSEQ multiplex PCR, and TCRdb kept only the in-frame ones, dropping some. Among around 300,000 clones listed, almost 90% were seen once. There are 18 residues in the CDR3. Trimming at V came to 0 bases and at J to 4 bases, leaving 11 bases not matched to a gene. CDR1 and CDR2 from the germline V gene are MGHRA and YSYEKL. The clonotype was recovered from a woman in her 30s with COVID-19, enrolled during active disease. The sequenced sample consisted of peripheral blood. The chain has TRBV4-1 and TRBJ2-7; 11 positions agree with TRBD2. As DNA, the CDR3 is TGCGCCAGCAGCCAAGATCCCGCGGGACTAGCGGACTTGTACGAGCAGTACTTC. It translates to CASSQDPAGLADLYEQYF.